This TCR beta chain comes out of a study of regulatory T cells in long-lasting Graves disease. Study results and caveats: The work looked only at peripheral blood and did not look at thyroid tissue.

As for time point: persistent/refractory GD, antithyroid drugs over 5 years with positive TRAb. The TCR library was made from RNA that had been extracted from PBMCs in TRIzol. This CDR3 comprises 12 residues. The ends were cut back, 8 bases at V and 2 bases at J, with 10 bases in the middle. Per the germline V gene, CDR1 is SEHNR and CDR2 is FQNEAQ (reference sequence). The authors built TCR beta libraries using iRepertoire HTBI primers and Arm-PCR of CDR3 regions. MiXCR was run by TCRdb on the multiplex PCR reads, yielding one entry per CDR3 protein. The sample includes approximately 380,000 distinct CDR3 sequences, roughly 20% of them seen just once. This clonotype was seen many times. Antigen: not known.

The source is a female donor with Graves disease. This chain connects TRBV7-9 to TRBJ2-7, with D perhaps TRBD2 (5 bases). Sequencing used peripheral blood mononuclear cells (PBMCs), obtained when the disease was refractory, from a patient treated with antithyroid drugs. The CDR3 sequence is CASEVRAYEQYF. As DNA, the CDR3 is TGTGCCAGCGAGGTGCGGGCCTACGAGCAGTACTTC.